The next 8 T cell receptor beta chains were all read from a single sample in a study of T cells after posttransplantation cyclophosphamide. Busulfan-fludarabine conditioning, marrow transplant, and cyclophosphamide on days +3 and +4 were administered. Here immunoSEQ multiplex PCR was the method, and the copy in TCRdb shows in-frame clones only, minus some. The sample lists some 3,400 clones, approximately 85% occurring once. The starting material was PBMCs, obtained after allogeneic stem cell transplant with posttransplant cyclophosphamide. The receptor set was obtained from a female patient in her fifties or sixties who received an allogeneic stem cell transplant from an unrelated donor, was CMV-positive, and had acute and chronic GVHD. Some T cells may have come from the graft donor.

The chain's CDR3 is CASGSGRNTDTQYF. The CDR3 DNA reads as TGTGCCAGCGGGAGCGGGAGGAACACAGATACGCAGTATTTT. This rearrangement joins TRBV7-2 to TRBJ2-3; 9 positions match TRBD2. With 8 bases clipped from V and 2 bases from J, the junction kept 5 bases outside the gene matches. CDR3 length equals 14 residues. Germline-derived CDR1 and CDR2 are SGHTA and FQGNSA. The entire variable domain, with the rest obtained from reference TRBV7-2 and TRBJ2-3, is as follows: GAGVSQSPSNKVTEKGKDVELRCDPISGHTALYWYRQSLGQGLEFLIYFQGNSAPDKSGLPSDRFSAERTGGSVSTLTIQRTQQEDSAVYLCASGSGRNTDTQYFGPGTRLTVL.

V and J are TRBV5-1 and TRBJ1-2, with unresolved D. Germline V gene lookup returns CDR1 SGHRS and CDR2 YFSETQ. The CDR3 spans 15 residues. V shed 3 bases and J shed 9 bases, with 21 bases lying between them. CDR3 region: CASSSTPGEGRSYTF. CDR3 in DNA: TGCGCCAGCAGCTCAACCCCCGGGGAGGGCCGCAGCTACACCTTC.

The chain links TRBV30 to TRBJ1-2; D is possibly TRBD1 (5 bases). V lost 2 bases to trimming and J lost 0 bases, with 13 bases between them. Germline lookup yields CDR1 GTSNPN and CDR2 SVGIG (reference sequence). This CDR3 contains 15 residues. The CDR3 DNA reads TGTGCCTGGAGTCCCAGGGTTAGAGCTAACTATGGCTACACCTTC. As protein: CAWSPRVRANYGYTF.

Here the CDR3 DNA reads TGCGCCAGCAGCCGGGGGGTCGCTGGCTACACCTTC. Its translation: CASSRGVAGYTF. The chain uses TRBV5-1 and TRBJ1-2, with a weak D call TRBD1 (5 bases). There are 12 residues in the CDR3. V lost 4 bases and J lost 7, with 11 bases in between. Looked up from germline, CDR1 is SGHRS and CDR2 is YFSETQ.

The gene calls are TRBV7-9 and TRBJ1-3; unclear D gene. The CDR3 is 14 residues long. The V gene lost 2 bases and the J gene lost 1 base, with 6 bases spanning the gap. From germline, CDR1 is SEHNR and CDR2 FQNEAQ (reference sequence). CDR3 sequence (DNA): TGTGCCAGCAGCTTAACTTATTCTGGAAACACCATATATTTT. As protein: CASSLTYSGNTIYF.

This clone is a singleton in its sample. The chain couples TRBV7-9 to TRBJ2-7; 10 bases are a match to TRBD2. The junction had 17 bases not matched to a gene; V was cut back by 5 bases and J by 4 bases. The CDR3 is 18 amino acids. Germline loops: CDR1 SEHNR, CDR2 FQNEAQ (reference sequence). CDR3 sequence reads: CASSAQRVGASGRYEQYF. The CDR3 DNA sequence: TGTGCCAGCAGCGCCCAGCGGGTAGGTGCTAGCGGGAGATACGAGCAGTACTTC.

The J gene is TRBJ2-1, the V gene TRBV7-6; D gene unclear. CDR3 length: 13 amino acids. Germline-derived CDR1 and CDR2 are SGHVS and FNYEAQ. V dropped 8 bases and J dropped 0 bases, with 8 bases sitting between them. The CDR3 region has the DNA TGTGCCAGCGGCTATAGCTCCTACAATGAGCAGTTCTTC. Its protein is CASGYSSYNEQFF.

This clone was seen once. The V gene is TRBV27, the J gene TRBJ2-7; 9 nucleotides line up with TRBD1. Trimming cost V 4 bases and J 6 bases; bases outside gene matches: 7. This CDR3 has 14 amino acids. CDR1 is MNHEY and CDR2 is SMNVEV in the germline V gene (reference sequence). The CDR3 is CASSWGQGNIEQYF. In DNA, the CDR3 is TGTGCCAGCAGTTGGGGACAGGGAAACATCGAGCAGTACTTC.